The source of this T cell receptor (beta chain) is a study of early T cells in non-severe SARS-CoV-2 infection. About the research overall: The chains were unpaired, and the sequenced material was bulk RNA from unsorted whole blood. Broader study findings: CD4 and private specificities were missed by VDJdb matching, which favored anti-spike CD8 responses.

Looked up from germline, CDR1 is LNHDA and CDR2 is SQIVND (reference sequence). V was pared by 8 bases and J by 8 bases, with 22 bases between. The CDR3 extends over 15 amino acids. In the library, individual cDNA molecules carried attached unique molecular identifiers. TCRdb re-derived calls from the 5' RACE reads in MiXCR, one entry per CDR3 protein. The sample has about 83,000 distinct CDR3 sequences, roughly 12% seen once; the top ten hold over 6.5%. This clonotype appeared a few times. Its target is unknown. Sequenced input: whole blood. The receptor was derived from an adult who was a healthcare worker with PCR-confirmed SARS-CoV-2 infection or an uninfected control (not recorded which). The V and J genes are TRBV19 and TRBJ2-1, with D tentatively TRBD1 (5 bases). The CDR3 protein is CASQKDRGGDDEQFF. The CDR3 bases are TGTGCCAGTCAAAAAGACAGAGGCGGTGACGATGAGCAGTTCTTC. Looking up the rest from reference TRBV19 and TRBJ2-1 gives the full variable domain: DGGITQSPKYLFRKEGQNVTLSCEQNLNHDAMYWYRQDPGQGLRLIYYSQIVNDFQKGDIAEGYSVSREKKESFPLTVTSAQKNPTAFYLCASQKDRGGDDEQFFGPGTRLTVL.